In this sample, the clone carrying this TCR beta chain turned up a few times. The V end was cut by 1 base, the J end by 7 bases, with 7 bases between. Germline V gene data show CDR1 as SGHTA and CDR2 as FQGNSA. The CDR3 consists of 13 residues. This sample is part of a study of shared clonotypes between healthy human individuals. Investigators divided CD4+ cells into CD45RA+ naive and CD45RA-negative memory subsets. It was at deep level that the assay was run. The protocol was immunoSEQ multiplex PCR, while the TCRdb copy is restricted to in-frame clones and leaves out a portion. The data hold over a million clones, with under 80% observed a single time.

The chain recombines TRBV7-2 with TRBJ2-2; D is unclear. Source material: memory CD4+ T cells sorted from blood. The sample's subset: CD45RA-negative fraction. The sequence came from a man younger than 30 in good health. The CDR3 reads CASSLDAIGELFF. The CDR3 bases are TGTGCCAGCAGCTTAGACGCCATCGGGGAGCTGTTTTTT.